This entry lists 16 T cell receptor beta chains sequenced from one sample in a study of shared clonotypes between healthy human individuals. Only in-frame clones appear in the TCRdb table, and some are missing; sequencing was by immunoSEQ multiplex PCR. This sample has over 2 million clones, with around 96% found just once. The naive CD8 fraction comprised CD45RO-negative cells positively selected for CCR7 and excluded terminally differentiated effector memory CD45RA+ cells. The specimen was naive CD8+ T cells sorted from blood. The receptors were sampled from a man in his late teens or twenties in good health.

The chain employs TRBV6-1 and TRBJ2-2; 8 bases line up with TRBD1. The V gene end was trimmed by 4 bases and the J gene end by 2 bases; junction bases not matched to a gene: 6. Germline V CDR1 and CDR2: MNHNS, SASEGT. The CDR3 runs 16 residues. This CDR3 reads CASSGVDRENTGELFF. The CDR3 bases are TGTGCCAGCAGTGGGGTGGACAGGGAAAACACCGGGGAGCTGTTTTTT.

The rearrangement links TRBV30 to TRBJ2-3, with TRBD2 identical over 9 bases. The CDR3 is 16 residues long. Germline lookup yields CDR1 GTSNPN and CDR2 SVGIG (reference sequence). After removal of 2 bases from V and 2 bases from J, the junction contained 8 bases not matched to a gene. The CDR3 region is CAWSPNSGSPTDTQYF. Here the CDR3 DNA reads TGTGCCTGGAGTCCCAATAGCGGGAGTCCCACAGATACGCAGTATTTT.

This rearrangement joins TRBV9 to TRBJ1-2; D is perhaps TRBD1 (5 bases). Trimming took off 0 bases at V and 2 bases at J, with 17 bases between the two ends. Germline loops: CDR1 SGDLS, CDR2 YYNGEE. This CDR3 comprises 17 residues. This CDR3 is CASSVEAGMAPNYGYTF. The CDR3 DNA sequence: TGTGCCAGCAGCGTAGAGGCAGGGATGGCACCCAACTATGGCTACACCTTC.

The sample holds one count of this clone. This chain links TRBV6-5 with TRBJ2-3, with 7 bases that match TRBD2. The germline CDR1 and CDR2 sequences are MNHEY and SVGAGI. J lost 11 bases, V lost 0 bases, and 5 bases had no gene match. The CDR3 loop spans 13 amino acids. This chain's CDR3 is CASSYSIGGGQYF. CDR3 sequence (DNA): TGTGCCAGCAGTTACTCAATAGGCGGGGGGCAGTATTTT.

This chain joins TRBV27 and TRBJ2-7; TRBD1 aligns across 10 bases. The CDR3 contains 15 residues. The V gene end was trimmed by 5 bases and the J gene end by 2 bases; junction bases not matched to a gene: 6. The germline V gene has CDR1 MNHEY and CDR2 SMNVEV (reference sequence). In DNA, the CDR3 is TGTGCCAGCAGTCACATCGGACAGGGGGCCTACGAGCAGTACTTC. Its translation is CASSHIGQGAYEQYF.

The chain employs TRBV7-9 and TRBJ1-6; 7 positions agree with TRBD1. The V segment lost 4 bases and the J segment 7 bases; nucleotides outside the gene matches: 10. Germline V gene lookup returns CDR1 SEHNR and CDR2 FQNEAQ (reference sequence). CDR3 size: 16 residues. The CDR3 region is CASSWLSGTANSPLHF. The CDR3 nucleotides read TGTGCCAGCAGCTGGCTCTCCGGGACAGCAAATTCACCCCTCCACTTT.

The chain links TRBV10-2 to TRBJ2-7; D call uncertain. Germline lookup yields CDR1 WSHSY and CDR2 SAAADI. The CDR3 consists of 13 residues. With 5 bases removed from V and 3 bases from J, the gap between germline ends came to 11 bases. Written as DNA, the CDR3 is TGCGCCAGCAGTCCGGACGGAAACTACGAGCAGTACTTC. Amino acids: CASSPDGNYEQYF.

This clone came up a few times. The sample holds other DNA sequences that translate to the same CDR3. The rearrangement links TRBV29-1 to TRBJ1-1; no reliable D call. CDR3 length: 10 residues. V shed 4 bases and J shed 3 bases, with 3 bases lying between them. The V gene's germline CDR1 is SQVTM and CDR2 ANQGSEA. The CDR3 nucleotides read TGCAGCGTTGTAGACACTGAAGCTTTCTTT. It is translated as CSVVDTEAFF.

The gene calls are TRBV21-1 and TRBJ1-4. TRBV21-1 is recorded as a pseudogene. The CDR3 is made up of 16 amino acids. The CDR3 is CASSIGPCSTNEKLFF. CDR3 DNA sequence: TGTGCCAGCAGCATCGGACCATGTTCGACTAATGAAAAACTGTTTTTT.

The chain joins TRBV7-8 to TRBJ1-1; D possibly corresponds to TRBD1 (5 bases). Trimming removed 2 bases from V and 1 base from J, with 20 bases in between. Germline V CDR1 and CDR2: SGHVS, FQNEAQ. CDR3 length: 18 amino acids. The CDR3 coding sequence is TGTGCCAGCAGCTTACGGTTCGGGGGGGAGTTGACGAACACTGAAGCTTTCTTT. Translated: CASSLRFGGELTNTEAFF.

The CDR3 is CAWDPTGFDNEQFF. The CDR3 nucleotides are TGTGCCTGGGACCCTACAGGGTTTGATAATGAGCAGTTCTTC. The rearrangement uses TRBV30 and TRBJ2-1; D possibly corresponds to TRBD1 (6 bases). The germline V gene has CDR1 GTSNPN and CDR2 SVGIG (reference sequence). Trimming took 5 bases from V and 7 from J, leaving 18 bases between them. The CDR3 extends over 14 amino acids.

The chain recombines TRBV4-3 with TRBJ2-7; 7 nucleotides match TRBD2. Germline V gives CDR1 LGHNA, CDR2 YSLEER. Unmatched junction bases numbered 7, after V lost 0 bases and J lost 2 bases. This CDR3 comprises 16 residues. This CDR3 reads CASSQDSSGAPYEQYF. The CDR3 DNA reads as TGCGCCAGCAGCCAAGATTCTAGCGGAGCCCCCTACGAGCAGTACTTC.

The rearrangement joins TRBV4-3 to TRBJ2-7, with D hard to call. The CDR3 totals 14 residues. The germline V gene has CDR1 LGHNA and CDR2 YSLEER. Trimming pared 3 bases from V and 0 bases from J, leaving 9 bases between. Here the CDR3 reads CASSQYTDSYEQYF. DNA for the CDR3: TGCGCCAGCAGCCAGTACACAGACTCCTACGAGCAGTACTTC.

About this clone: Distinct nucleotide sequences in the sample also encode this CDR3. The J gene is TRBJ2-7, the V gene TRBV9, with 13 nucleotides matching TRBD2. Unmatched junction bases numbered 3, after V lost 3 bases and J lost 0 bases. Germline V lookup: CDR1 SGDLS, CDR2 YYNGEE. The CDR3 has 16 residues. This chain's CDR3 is CASSAGTSGVSYEQYF. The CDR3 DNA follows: TGTGCCAGCAGCGCGGGGACTAGCGGGGTCTCCTACGAGCAGTACTTC.

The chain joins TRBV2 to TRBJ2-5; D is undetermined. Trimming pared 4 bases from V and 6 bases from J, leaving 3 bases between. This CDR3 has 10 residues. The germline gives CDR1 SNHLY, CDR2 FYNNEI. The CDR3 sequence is CASSGQTQYF. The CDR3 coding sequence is TGTGCCAGCAGTGGACAGACCCAGTACTTC.

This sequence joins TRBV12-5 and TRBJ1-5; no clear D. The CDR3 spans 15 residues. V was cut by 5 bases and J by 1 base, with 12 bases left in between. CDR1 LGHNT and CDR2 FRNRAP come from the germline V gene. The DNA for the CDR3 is TGTGCTAGTGGTCCAAGTGACCCGAGCAATCAGCCCCAGCATTTT. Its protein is CASGPSDPSNQPQHF.